The rows below give T cell receptor beta chains drawn from one sample of a study of tumor and adjacent non-tumor tissue in lung cancer. TCRdb processed the multiplex PCR reads anew with MiXCR; each CDR3 protein has one entry. The table shows 100,000 to 120,000 distinct CDR3 sequences, with nearly 85% occurring only once. Sequencing was performed on lung tumor tissue. Every receptor here comes from a man aged 65 to 85 with non-small cell lung cancer. Both conserved end residues are part of each CDR3. The D gene is left open where the match is weak. Clone sizes are given selectively: once, few, many, or a class where the clone is expanded.

abundance,v_gene,j_gene,d_gene,CDR3aa,CDR3nt
-,TRBV6-2/TRBV6-3,TRBJ2-2,TRBD2,CVSSLGLAGISGELFF,TGTGTCAGCAGTCTAGGACTAGCGGGAATATCCGGGGAGCTGTTTTTT
-,TRBV2,TRBJ2-7,TRBD1,CSSSGTGLFVEQYF,TGTTCCAGCAGTGGGACAGGATTGTTCGTCGAGCAGTACTTC
-,TRBV7-3,TRBJ2-4,-,CASSPGQGPAKNIQYF,TGTGCCAGCAGCCCGGGCCAAGGGCCAGCCAAAAACATTCAATACTTC
-,TRBV29-1,TRBJ2-7,-,CSVSGMGGGGMQNF,TGCAGCGTCAGCGGAATGGGCGGCGGTGGGATGCAGAATTTC
-,TRBV12-5,TRBJ2-5,-,CASGLTHTETQYF,TGTGCTAGTGGTTTGACCCACACGGAGACCCAATACTTC
-,TRBV6-1,TRBJ1-4,-,CASSEAGSAERDEKLFF,TGTGCCAGCAGTGAAGCTGGTTCGGCAGAGCGCGATGAAAAACTGTTTTTT
-,TRBV28,TRBJ1-6,TRBD1,CASSSQQGAGSPLHF,TGTGCTAGCAGTTCGCAACAGGGGGCTGGATCACCCCTCCACTTT
-,TRBV5-5,TRBJ1-2,TRBD1,CVTSLEYLGQGRGYTF,TGTGTCACCAGCTTGGAATACCTGGGACAGGGCCGTGGCTACACCTTC
-,TRBV6-5,TRBJ1-1,-,CASSQMGGRREAFF,TGTGCCAGCAGCCAGATGGGGGGCCGTCGTGAAGCTTTCTTT
-,TRBV11-2,TRBJ2-3,-,CASHFLFGYNTDTQYF,TGTGCCAGCCACTTCTTGTTCGGGTATAACACAGATACGCAGTATTTT
-,TRBV5-1,TRBJ1-1,-,CASRLRGDTEAFF,TGCGCCAGCAGATTACGGGGAGACACTGAAGCATTCTTT
-,TRBV6-5,TRBJ2-7,TRBD2,CTSSYSGLAGPPGSEQYF,TGTACCAGCAGTTACTCTGGGTTAGCGGGACCCCCAGGGTCCGAGCAGTACTTC
-,TRBV4-2,TRBJ1-5,-,CPSNRDTHSNQPQHF,TGTCCCAGCAACCGTGACACTCATAGCAATCAGCCCCAGCATTTT
-,TRBV19,TRBJ1-1,-,CASKVRGENIEAFF,TGTGCCAGTAAGGTTAGGGGTGAGAACATTGAAGCTTTCTTT
-,TRBV6-2/TRBV6-3,TRBJ1-1,-,CASSFTPGAKGTEAFF,TGTGCCAGCAGTTTCACTCCCGGGGCAAAAGGAACTGAAGCTTTCTTT
-,TRBV11-2,TRBJ1-1,-,CTSSFGGGRTEVFF,TGTACCAGCAGTTTCGGCGGGGGCCGGACTGAAGTTTTCTTT
many,TRBV6-2/TRBV6-3,TRBJ2-6,TRBD1,CASRSSGQGTSGANVLTF,TGTGCCAGCAGGTCCTCGGGACAGGGTACGTCTGGGGCCAACGTCCTGACTTTC
-,TRBV6-2/TRBV6-3,TRBJ2-3,-,CASSCRTLQTDTQYF,TGTGCCAGCAGTTGCCGGACCCTGCAGACAGATACGCAGTATTTT
few,TRBV12-3/TRBV12-4,TRBJ1-1,-,CASSPADTEAFF,TGTGCCAGCAGTCCAGCGGACACTGAAGCCTTCTTT
-,TRBV6-5,TRBJ1-2,-,CAKSRSDYGYTF,TGTGCCAAGAGTAGGTCTGACTATGGCTACACCTTC
-,TRBV5-1,TRBJ2-7,-,CASSLVSGTYEQYF,TGCGCCAGCAGCTTGGTTTCGGGAACCTACGAGCAGTACTTC
once,TRBV4-3,TRBJ2-7,-,CANSQDRGYGYEQYF,TGCGCCAACAGCCAAGACCGGGGCTATGGATACGAGCAGTACTTC
-,TRBV6-1,TRBJ1-1,-,CAGTESRQHTEAFF,TGTGCCGGCACCGAAAGTCGGCAGCACACTGAAGCTTTCTTT
-,TRBV10-2,TRBJ2-1,-,CAGRSPGPSSREQFF,TGCGCCGGCAGATCCCCGGGACCCTCTTCTCGTGAGCAGTTCTTC
once,TRBV6-5,TRBJ1-1,TRBD1,CASRSGTGGKTIF,TGTGCCAGCAGATCCGGAACAGGGGGCAAAACTATCTTT
-,TRBV12-5,TRBJ1-5,-,CASDFDRNQPEHF,TGTGCTAGTGATTTTGACAGAAATCAGCCGGAGCATTTT
-,TRBV6-5,TRBJ1-1,TRBD1,CASRTGTGLVTETFF,TGTGCCAGCAGGACCGGGACAGGGCTGGTCACTGAGACTTTCTTT
-,TRBV20-1,TRBJ2-3,-,CSAPRRSGGSTDTQYF,TGCAGTGCCCCGCGTCGGTCCGGGGGCTCGACAGATACGCAGTATTTT
-,TRBV29-1,TRBJ1-2,-,CTVLHSGAYGYTF,TGCACCGTTCTCCACTCGGGAGCCTATGGCTACACCTTC
-,TRBV6-2/TRBV6-3,TRBJ2-7,TRBD2,CAGSSPWLAETPYEQYF,TGTGCCGGCAGTTCCCCCTGGCTAGCGGAGACCCCCTACGAGCAGTATTTC
-,TRBV29-1,TRBJ2-3,-,CSVAGISSTDTQYF,TGCAGCGTCGCTGGGATATCTAGCACAGATACGCAATATTTT
-,TRBV11-2,TRBJ2-7,-,CASSLESGISGEQYF,TGTGCCAGCAGCTTAGAGTCCGGGATCTCTGGCGAGCAGTACTTC
-,TRBV10-1,TRBJ2-2,-,CASRAHSNTGELFF,TGCGCCAGCAGGGCCCATTCGAACACCGGGGAGCTGTTTTTT
-,TRBV30,TRBJ1-2,-,CARSNANYGYTF,TGTGCCCGGAGTAACGCTAACTATGGCTACACCTTC
-,TRBV19,TRBJ1-1,-,CASSIERNTESFF,TGTGCCAGTAGTATTGAACGGAACACTGAATCCTTCTTT
-,TRBV5-6,TRBJ1-6,-,CASSLKWGGNTSLHF,TGTGCTAGCAGCTTGAAATGGGGGGGAAATACATCCCTCCACTTT
-,TRBV10-3,TRBJ1-2,-,CVTSESHDYGYTF,TGTGTCACCAGTGAGTCTCATGACTATGGCTACACCTTC
-,TRBV7-8,TRBJ2-5,-,CTSSLASSGTGWETQYF,TGTACCAGCAGCTTAGCGTCGAGCGGAACTGGGTGGGAGACCCAGTACTTC
-,TRBV4-2,TRBJ2-1,-,CAGRGNDEHFF,TGTGCCGGCAGGGGCAACGATGAGCATTTCTTC
-,TRBV29-1,TRBJ2-7,-,CSVEASGPLSYEQYF,TGCAGCGTTGAAGCATCGGGACCCCTGTCATACGAGCAGTACTTC
-,TRBV6-5,TRBJ1-6,-,CTSSYSYGKNSPIHF,TGTACCAGCAGTTATTCCTACGGTAAAAATTCACCCATCCACTTT